This T cell receptor (beta chain) was sequenced for a study of shared clonotypes between healthy human individuals. In the sorted-subset replicate PCRs, 200 ng DNA, 25,000 to 30,000 T cell genomes, was used. Data came from immunoSEQ multiplex PCR; TCRdb stores just in-frame clones and leaves some out. The data contain some 580,000 clones, about 97% of them singletons. Study-wide results and limits: Large sequencing depth failed to make sorted-subset sequencing complete, rarefaction showed. Compared with memory subsets, naive subsets generally had larger estimated richness. Shared across a handful of donors were 4% to 6% of the naive CD4 clonotypes.

The CDR3 is 13 residues long. V gave up 7 bases and J gave up 6 bases, with 13 bases separating them. CDR1 is LNHDA, CDR2 SQIVND, per germline (reference sequence). Details on this clone: Its specificity is not known.

The rearrangement joins TRBV19 to TRBJ1-5; weak D call: TRBD1 (5 bases). The sequencing input was naive CD4+ T cells sorted from blood. Subset noted: CD45RA+ positively selected. The clonotype was recovered from a young woman in good health. DNA of the CDR3: TGTGCCAGTACCCACCCCGGGGGTCAGCCCCAGCATTTT. It encodes CASTHPGGQPQHF.